Below, 17 T cell receptor beta chains from the same sample are listed, as sequenced in a study of CD4 T cells in relation to SARS-CoV-2 and coronaviruses. Before the COVID-19 pandemic, during about 2010-2018, CD4+ T cells were taken from unexposed donors. The cells were cultured for about 10 days before CD4+ T cells were isolated. Generated by immunoSEQ multiplex PCR, the TCRdb table keeps only in-frame clones and is missing some. The profile shows roughly 23,000 clones, under 85% of them singletons. Antigens of these TCRs are unknown. Sequenced material: CD4+ T cells from PBMCs, cultured in vitro. These receptors came from a human donor in good health.

This clone was seen more than once but under ten times. The chain uses TRBV7-9 and TRBJ1-1; 11 bases fit TRBD1. Unmatched junction bases numbered 8, after V lost 5 bases and J lost 6 bases. Germline lookup yields CDR1 SEHNR and CDR2 FQNEAQ (reference sequence). The CDR3 runs 15 residues. CDR3 sequence: CASSPAGQGAPEAFF. In DNA form, the CDR3 reads TGTGCCAGCAGCCCCGCAGGACAGGGGGCCCCTGAAGCTTTCTTT. The variable domain in full, completed from reference TRBV7-9 and TRBJ1-1, reads DTGVSQNPRHKITKRGQNVTFRCDPISEHNRLYWYRQTLGQGPEFLTYFQNEAQLEKSRLLSDRFSAERPKGSFSTLEIQRTEQGDSAMYLCASSPAGQGAPEAFFGQGTRLTVV.

The count of this clone is one. This chain uses TRBV18 with TRBJ1-2; D ambiguous. V dropped 4 bases and J dropped 8 bases, with 20 bases sitting between them. The CDR3 runs to 15 residues. The germline V gene encodes CDR1 KGHSH and CDR2 LQKENI. CDR3 coding DNA: TGTGCCAGCTCACACGGATTGGACGGGGAGGCCGGCTACACCTTC. Translation gives CASSHGLDGEAGYTF.

This clone was seen a few times. J is TRBJ1-5 and V is TRBV19, with D possibly matching TRBD1 (5 bases). There are 13 residues in the CDR3. Germline V gives CDR1 LNHDA, CDR2 SQIVND (reference sequence). V shed 3 bases and J shed 3 bases, with 6 bases lying between them. CDR3: CASSMGVNQPQHF. CDR3 DNA sequence: TGTGCCAGTAGTATGGGGGTCAATCAGCCCCAGCATTTT.

The chain employs TRBV21-1 and TRBJ1-1; the table's D call, TRBD1, has no DNA check behind it. TRBV21-1 is designated a pseudogene. CDR3 length: 14 residues. CDR3 nucleotides: TGTGCCAGCAGCAAGAGAGACAAGAACACTGAAGCTTTCTTT. This sequence encodes CASSKRDKNTEAFF.

This chain links TRBV29-1 with TRBJ2-7; TRBD2 agrees at 7 bases. The CDR3 length is 13 residues. Trimming cost V 4 bases and J 3 bases; bases outside gene matches: 6. Germline V gene lookup returns CDR1 SQVTM and CDR2 ANQGSEA. DNA of the CDR3: TGCAGCGTTGCGGCGGGAGTGGACTACGAGCAGTACTTC. Encoded protein: CSVAAGVDYEQYF.

In this sample, this clone turned up a few times. The chain uses TRBV2 and TRBJ2-5, with D hard to call. The CDR3 runs 14 residues. From germline, CDR1 is SNHLY and CDR2 FYNNEI. Trimming left V 3 bases short and J 2 bases short, with 10 bases between. CDR3 sequence: CASSDTEIQETQYF. The CDR3 DNA reads TGTGCCAGCAGTGACACAGAAATTCAAGAGACCCAGTACTTC. The full variable domain, rest sourced from reference TRBV2 and TRBJ2-5, is EPEVTQTPSHQVTQMGQEVILRCVPISNHLYFYWYRQILGQKVEFLVSFYNNEISEKSEIFDDQFSVERPDGSNFTLKIRSTKLEDSAMYFCASSDTEIQETQYFGPGTRLLVL.

The chain combines TRBV7-3 with TRBJ2-2, with TRBD1 matching over 8 bases. The J segment lost 0 bases and the V segment lost 9 bases, leaving 9 bases of the junction unmatched. From germline, CDR1 is SGHTA and CDR2 FQGTGA. This CDR3 is 16 amino acids long. The CDR3 DNA follows: TGTGCCAGGTCCGACTTGGGACAGGCGAACACCGGGGAGCTGTTTTTT. Translation gives CARSDLGQANTGELFF.

The chain links TRBV18 to TRBJ2-7; D is tentatively TRBD1 or TRBD2 (6 bases each). The CDR3 extends over 15 amino acids. CDR1 is KGHSH, CDR2 LQKENI, per germline. Trimming left V 2 bases short and J 5 bases short, with 16 bases between. CDR3 DNA sequence: TGTGCCAGCTCACCATCGGGGGCCTTCCGGGACGAGCAGTACTTC. Its protein is CASSPSGAFRDEQYF.

The J gene is TRBJ1-6, the V gene TRBV6-1; 9 nucleotides agree with TRBD1. CDR1 MNHNS and CDR2 SASEGT come from the germline V gene. The junction had 13 bases not matched to a gene; V was cut back by 3 bases and J by 13 bases. The CDR3 runs to 16 residues. DNA for the CDR3: TGTGCCAGCAGTGATCTCAAGACAGGGGGGTCGGCTCCCCTCCACTTT. Translated, it gives CASSDLKTGGSAPLHF.

This rearrangement joins TRBV3-1 (or the pseudogene TRBV3-2) to TRBJ2-1, with D maybe TRBD2 (5 bases). The CDR3 is 13 amino acids. Germline loops: CDR1 LGHDT, CDR2 YNNKEL (reference sequence). Trimming pared 0 bases from V and 12 bases from J, leaving 12 bases between. CDR3 DNA sequence: TGTGCCAGCAGCCAAGATGGAGGTTTTTGGCAGTTCTTC. This codes for CASSQDGGFWQFF.

The chain has TRBV12-3 or TRBV12-4 and TRBJ2-2, with D perhaps TRBD2 (5 bases). The CDR3 loop spans 13 amino acids. Trimming removed 2 bases at V and 7 bases at J, with 8 bases between. CDR3 loop: CASSLLRGGELFF. CDR3 sequence (DNA): TGTGCCAGCAGTTTATTACGGGGCGGGGAGCTGTTTTTT.

This chain joins TRBV5-1 and TRBJ2-5; either TRBD1 or TRBD2 may supply D (5 bases each). The V end lost 2 bases, the J end lost 0 bases, and 8 bases lay between the germline ends. Germline loops: CDR1 SGHRS, CDR2 YFSETQ. CDR3 length: 14 amino acids. The CDR3 region is CASSFQGHQETQYF. In DNA form, the CDR3 reads TGCGCCAGCAGCTTCCAGGGACACCAAGAGACCCAGTACTTC.

The chain couples TRBV30 to TRBJ1-2; D may be TRBD1 (5 bases). The germline V and J ends were trimmed by 3 bases and 4 bases, with 9 bases remaining between them. Looked up from germline, CDR1 is GTSNPN and CDR2 is SVGIG (reference sequence). This CDR3 comprises 12 residues. CDR3 sequence (DNA): TGTGCCTGGAGCTCCGGGGCCTATGGCTACACCTTC. Translating it yields CAWSSGAYGYTF.

The chain is built from TRBV7-2 and TRBJ2-1; the match to TRBD2 covers 9 bases. The CDR3 consists of 21 residues. Germline loops: CDR1 SGHTA, CDR2 FQGNSA. Losses at the gene ends were 0 bases for V and 0 bases for J; bases not matched to a gene: 15. The CDR3 region is CASSLATWEAGGHSSYNEQFF. CDR3 nucleotides: TGTGCCAGCAGCTTAGCCACCTGGGAAGCGGGAGGCCACAGCTCCTACAATGAGCAGTTCTTC. The whole variable domain, filled in from reference TRBV7-2 and TRBJ2-1, reads GAGVSQSPSNKVTEKGKDVELRCDPISGHTALYWYRQSLGQGLEFLIYFQGNSAPDKSGLPSDRFSAERTGGSVSTLTIQRTQQEDSAVYLCASSLATWEAGGHSSYNEQFFGPGTRLTVL.

This chain uses TRBV5-1 with TRBJ2-7; 9 nucleotides align to TRBD2. This CDR3 is 15 amino acids long. Trimming cost V 2 bases and J 4 bases; bases outside gene matches: 7. Germline V lookup: CDR1 SGHRS, CDR2 YFSETQ. The CDR3 DNA follows: TGCGCCAGCAGCTTTTCCGGGACTAGCCAGTACGAGCAGTACTTC. Its translation: CASSFSGTSQYEQYF.

V is TRBV12-3 or TRBV12-4 and J is TRBJ2-5; D is perhaps TRBD1 (7 bases). Trimming cost V 3 bases and J 4 bases, with 9 bases left between them. This CDR3 contains 13 residues. The chain's CDR3 is CASSFRGVETQYF. The CDR3 nucleotides are TGTGCCAGCAGTTTCAGGGGGGTAGAGACCCAGTACTTC.

This clone was seen only a few times. The V and J genes are TRBV19 and TRBJ2-7, with 12 nucleotides matching TRBD2. CDR3 length equals 15 residues. Germline V gene lookup returns CDR1 LNHDA and CDR2 SQIVND (reference sequence). V gave up 3 bases and J gave up 6 bases; unmatched junction bases: 6. The chain's CDR3 is CASSIRLAGDSEQYF. CDR3 DNA: TGTGCCAGTAGTATTAGACTAGCGGGAGATTCCGAGCAGTACTTC.